This T cell receptor beta chain comes out of a study of cytomegalovirus exposure and HLA in healthy donors. V was shortened by 5 bases and J by 9 bases, with 20 bases between the two germline ends. Germline loops: CDR1 SGHVS, CDR2 FNYEAQ. This CDR3 comprises 15 residues. The PCR used 60 Vbeta and 13 Jbeta primers. Only in-frame clones appear in the TCRdb table, and some are missing; sequencing was by immunoSEQ multiplex PCR. The table shows about 150,000 clones, with roughly 80% occurring only once. The chain uses TRBV7-6 and TRBJ2-1; possibly TRBD2 for D (5 bases). The sequence was obtained from a human donor in good health. What was sequenced was PBMCs. Here the CDR3 reads CASSPGLPPYGEQFF. The CDR3 nucleotides are TGTGCCAGCAGCCCTGGACTCCCCCCTTATGGTGAGCAGTTCTTC.